What follows are 7 T cell receptor beta chains derived from one specimen sequenced in a study of blood T cell repertoires in COVID-19. Repertoires were generated with immunoSEQ multiplex PCR, while TCRdb's copy carries only in-frame clones and drops some. The sample lists 250,000 to 350,000 clones, 89% occurring once. Sequenced: peripheral blood. The source is a woman aged 60-75 years with acute or convalescent COVID-19.

This sequence joins TRBV3-1 (or the pseudogene TRBV3-2) and TRBJ2-1; 9 nucleotides line up with TRBD2. V lost 1 base, J lost 8 bases, and 9 bases stayed unmatched. The CDR3 has 16 residues. Germline lookup yields CDR1 LGHDT and CDR2 YNNKEL (reference sequence). The CDR3 nucleotides are TGTGCCAGCAGCCAAGGGTTCGGGACTAGCCTCTATGAGCAGTTCTTC. It is translated as CASSQGFGTSLYEQFF.

The rearrangement uses TRBV6-1 and TRBJ1-1, with 9 bases matching TRBD1. The CDR3 is made up of 16 amino acids. Germline loops: CDR1 MNHNS, CDR2 SASEGT. V lost 4 bases to trimming and J lost 2 bases; unmatched junction nucleotides: 8. Here the CDR3 reads CASSVRTGVVNTEAFF. CDR3 sequence (DNA): TGTGCCAGCAGTGTCCGGACAGGGGTCGTCAACACTGAAGCTTTCTTT.

The genes are TRBV15 and TRBJ1-1, with 10 bases that match TRBD1. The CDR3 spans 16 residues. J was trimmed by 4 bases and V by 1 base; bases with no gene match: 6. Germline CDR1 reads LNHNV; CDR2 reads YYDKDF (reference sequence). The CDR3 nucleotides read TGTGCCACCAGCAGAGCTGGGACAGGGGATGCCACTGAAGCTTTCTTT. Its protein product is CATSRAGTGDATEAFF.

The chain combines TRBV12-3 or TRBV12-4 with TRBJ2-7; a possible D gene is TRBD1 (5 bases). The CDR3 has 12 amino acids. The V end lost 6 bases, the J end lost 4 bases, and 10 bases lay between the germline ends. CDR3 in DNA: TGTGCCAGCAGCCCAGACAGTTACGAGCAGTACTTC. It encodes CASSPDSYEQYF.

V and J are TRBV15 and TRBJ1-3, with 9 nucleotides matching TRBD1. Trimming took 0 bases from V and 9 from J; bases not matched to a gene: 6. The CDR3 contains 15 residues. Germline V gene lookup returns CDR1 LNHNV and CDR2 YYDKDF (reference sequence). CDR3 amino acids: CATSREGQGGGTIYF. The CDR3 nucleotides read TGTGCCACCAGCAGAGAGGGACAGGGCGGCGGCACCATATATTTT.

This clone came up once. The chain recombines TRBV5-6 with TRBJ1-5; D call uncertain. V lost 4 bases, J lost 3 bases, and 5 bases lay in between. CDR3 length: 12 residues. CDR1 and CDR2 from the germline V gene are SGHDT and YYEEEE. The DNA for the CDR3 is TGTGCCAGCAGCCGGGACAATCAGCCCCAGCATTTT. Its translation: CASSRDNQPQHF.

The chain links TRBV2 to TRBJ1-1; 9 bases match TRBD1. This CDR3 is 19 amino acids long. Germline V gene data show CDR1 as SNHLY and CDR2 as FYNNEI. After removal of 7 bases from V and 1 base from J, the junction contained 19 bases not matched to a gene. The DNA for the CDR3 is TGTGCCAGCAACCCCTACAGGGGGCCCTTCGAGGAGGGGAACACTGAAGCTTTCTTT. This sequence encodes CASNPYRGPFEEGNTEAFF.